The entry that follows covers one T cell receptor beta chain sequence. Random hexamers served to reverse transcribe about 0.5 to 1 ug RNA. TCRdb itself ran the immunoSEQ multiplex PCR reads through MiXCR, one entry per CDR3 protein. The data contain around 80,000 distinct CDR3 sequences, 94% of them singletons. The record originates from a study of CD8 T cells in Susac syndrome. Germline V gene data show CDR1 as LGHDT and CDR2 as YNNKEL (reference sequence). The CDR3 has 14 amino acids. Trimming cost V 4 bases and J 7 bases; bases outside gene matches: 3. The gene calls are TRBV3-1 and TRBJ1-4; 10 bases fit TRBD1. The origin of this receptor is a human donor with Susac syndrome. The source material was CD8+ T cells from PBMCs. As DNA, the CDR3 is TGTGCCAGCAGCCCTGGGACAGGGGCTGAAAAACTGTTTTTT. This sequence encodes CASSPGTGAEKLFF. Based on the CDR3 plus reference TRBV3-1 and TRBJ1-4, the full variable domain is DTAVSQTPKYLVTQMGNDKSIKCEQNLGHDTMYWYKQDSKKFLKIMFSYNNKELIINETVPNRFSPKSPDKAHLNLHINSLELGDSAVYFCASSPGTGAEKLFFGSGTQLSVL.